This TCR beta chain is from a study of blood T cell repertoires in COVID-19. Study background: Acute and convalescent COVID-19 specimens originated in the United States, Italy and Spain. Sources were T cells, B-cell-depleted T cells, or PBMCs; the material itself was cDNA or gDNA.

Per the study methods: The authors estimated nucleated cell counts from reference gene primer amplification. Libraries were prepared by immunoSEQ multiplex PCR; TCRdb keeps only in-frame clonotypes and omits some of them. That table gives V, J and clone size, and the DNA gave D and trimming. The table has 150,000 to 200,000 clones, roughly nine tenths seen once; the top ten hold under 2%. This CDR3 region has 14 residues. V lost 1 base and J lost 6; bases outside the gene matches: 3. Germline V CDR1 and CDR2: SNHLY, FYNNEI. The sample taken for sequencing was peripheral blood. The V gene is TRBV2, the J gene TRBJ2-3, with 8 nucleotides matching TRBD1. The receptor was isolated from a man aged 18 to 30 who had recovered from COVID-19. The CDR3 sequence: CASSEGQGLDTQYF. For the CDR3, the DNA is TGTGCCAGCAGTGAAGGACAGGGGTTGGATACGCAGTATTTT.